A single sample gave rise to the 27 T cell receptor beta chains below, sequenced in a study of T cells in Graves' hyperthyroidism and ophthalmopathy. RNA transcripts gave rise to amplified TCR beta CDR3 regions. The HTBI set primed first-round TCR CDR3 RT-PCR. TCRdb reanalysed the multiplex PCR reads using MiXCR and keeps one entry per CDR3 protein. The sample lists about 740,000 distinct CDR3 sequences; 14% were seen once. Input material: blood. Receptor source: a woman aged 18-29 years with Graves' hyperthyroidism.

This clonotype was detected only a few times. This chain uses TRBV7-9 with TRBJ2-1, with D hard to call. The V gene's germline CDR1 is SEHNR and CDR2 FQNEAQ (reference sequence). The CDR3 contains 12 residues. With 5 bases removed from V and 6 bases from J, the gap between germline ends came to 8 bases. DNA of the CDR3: TGTGCCAGCAGCAAAAGTTCCAATGAGCAGTTCTTC. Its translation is CASSKSSNEQFF.

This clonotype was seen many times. The CDR3 DNA reads TGTGCCAGCAGTTCAAACCTAGCGGGAGGAGGCAATGAGCAGTTCTTC. Translation: CASSSNLAGGGNEQFF. The V and J genes are TRBV27 and TRBJ2-1; 11 nucleotides agree with TRBD2. V was pared by 4 bases and J by 6 bases, with 8 bases of the junction left unmatched. CDR1 is MNHEY, CDR2 SMNVEV, per germline (reference sequence). The CDR3 consists of 16 residues.

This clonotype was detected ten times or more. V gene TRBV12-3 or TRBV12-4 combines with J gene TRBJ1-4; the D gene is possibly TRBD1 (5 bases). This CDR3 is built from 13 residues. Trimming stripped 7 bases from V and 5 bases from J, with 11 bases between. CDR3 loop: CASNPGRNEKLFF. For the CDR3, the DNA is TGTGCCAGCAACCCGGGACGGAATGAAAAACTGTTTTTT.

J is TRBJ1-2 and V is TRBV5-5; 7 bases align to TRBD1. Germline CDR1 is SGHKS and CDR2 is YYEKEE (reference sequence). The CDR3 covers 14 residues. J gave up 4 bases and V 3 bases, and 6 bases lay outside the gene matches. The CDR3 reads CASSSQGGLYGYTF. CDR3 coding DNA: TGTGCCAGCAGCTCCCAGGGGGGACTCTATGGCTACACCTTC.

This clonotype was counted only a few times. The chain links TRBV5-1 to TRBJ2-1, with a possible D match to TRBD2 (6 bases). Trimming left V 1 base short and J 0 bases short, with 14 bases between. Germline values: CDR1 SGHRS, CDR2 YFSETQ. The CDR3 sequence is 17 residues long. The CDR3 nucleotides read TGCGCCAGCAGCTTGCGGGGAGGATGGAGCTCCTACAATGAGCAGTTCTTC. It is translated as CASSLRGGWSSYNEQFF.

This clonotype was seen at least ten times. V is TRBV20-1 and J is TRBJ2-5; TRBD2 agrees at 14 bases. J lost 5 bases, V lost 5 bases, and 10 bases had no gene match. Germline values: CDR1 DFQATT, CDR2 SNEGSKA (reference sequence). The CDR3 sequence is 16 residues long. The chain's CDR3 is CSAPNTRTSGRETQYF. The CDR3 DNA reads TGCAGTGCTCCAAACACAAGGACTAGCGGGAGGGAGACCCAGTACTTC.

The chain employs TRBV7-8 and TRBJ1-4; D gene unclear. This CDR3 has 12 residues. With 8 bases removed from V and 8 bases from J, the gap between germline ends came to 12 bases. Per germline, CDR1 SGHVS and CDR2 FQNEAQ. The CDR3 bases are TGTGCCAGCCGAGGCATGGACGAAAAACTGTTTTTT. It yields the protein CASRGMDEKLFF.

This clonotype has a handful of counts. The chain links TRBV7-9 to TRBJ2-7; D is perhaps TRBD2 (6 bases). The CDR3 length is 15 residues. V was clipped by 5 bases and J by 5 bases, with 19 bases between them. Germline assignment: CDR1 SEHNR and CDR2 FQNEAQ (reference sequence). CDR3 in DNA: TGTGCCAGCAGCGAAACCGGGACTGCCAGGCACGAGCAGTACTTC. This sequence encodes CASSETGTARHEQYF. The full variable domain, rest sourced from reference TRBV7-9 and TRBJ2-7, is DTGVSQNPRHKITKRGQNVTFRCDPISEHNRLYWYRQTLGQGPEFLTYFQNEAQLEKSRLLSDRFSAERPKGSFSTLEIQRTEQGDSAMYLCASSETGTARHEQYFGPGTRLTVT.

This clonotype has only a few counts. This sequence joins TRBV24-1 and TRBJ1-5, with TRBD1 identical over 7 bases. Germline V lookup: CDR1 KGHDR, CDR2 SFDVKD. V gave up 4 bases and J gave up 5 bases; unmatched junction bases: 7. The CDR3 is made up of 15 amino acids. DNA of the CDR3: TGTGCCACCAGTGACCAGGGACAGCCACATCAGCCCCAGCATTTT. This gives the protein CATSDQGQPHQPQHF.

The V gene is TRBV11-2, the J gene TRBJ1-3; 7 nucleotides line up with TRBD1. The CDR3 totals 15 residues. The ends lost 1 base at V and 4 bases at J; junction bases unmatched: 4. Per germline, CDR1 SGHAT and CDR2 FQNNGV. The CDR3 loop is CASSLVQGRGNTIYF. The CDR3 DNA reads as TGTGCCAGCAGCTTAGTACAGGGGCGCGGAAACACCATATATTTT.

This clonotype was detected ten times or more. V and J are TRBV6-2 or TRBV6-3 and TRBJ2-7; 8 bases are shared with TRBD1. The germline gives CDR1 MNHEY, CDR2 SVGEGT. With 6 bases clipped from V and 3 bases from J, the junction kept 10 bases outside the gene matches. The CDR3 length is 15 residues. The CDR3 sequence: CASRRLGQGFYEQYF. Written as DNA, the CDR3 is TGTGCCAGCAGACGACTAGGACAGGGATTCTACGAGCAGTACTTC.

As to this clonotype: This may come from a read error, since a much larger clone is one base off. CDR3 loop: CASSTGLAEIVKNIQYF. The CDR3, as DNA: TGTGCCAGCAGCACTGGACTAGCGGAGATAGTCAAAAACATTCAGTACTTC. The V and J genes are TRBV28 and TRBJ2-4; 10 nucleotides agree with TRBD2. Trimming removed 6 bases from V and 3 bases from J; junction bases left unmatched: 11. The CDR3 spans 17 residues. The germline V gene encodes CDR1 MDHEN and CDR2 SYDVKM.

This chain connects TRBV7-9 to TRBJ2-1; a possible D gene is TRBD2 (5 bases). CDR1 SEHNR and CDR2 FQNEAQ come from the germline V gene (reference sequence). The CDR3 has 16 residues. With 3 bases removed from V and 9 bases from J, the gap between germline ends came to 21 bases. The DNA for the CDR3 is TGTGCCAGCAGCTTCTCTAGTAGACCCGCCGAGGGTGAGCAGTTCTTC. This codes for CASSFSSRPAEGEQFF. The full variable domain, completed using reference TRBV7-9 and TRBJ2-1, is DTGVSQNPRHKITKRGQNVTFRCDPISEHNRLYWYRQTLGQGPEFLTYFQNEAQLEKSRLLSDRFSAERPKGSFSTLEIQRTEQGDSAMYLCASSFSSRPAEGEQFFGPGTRLTVL.

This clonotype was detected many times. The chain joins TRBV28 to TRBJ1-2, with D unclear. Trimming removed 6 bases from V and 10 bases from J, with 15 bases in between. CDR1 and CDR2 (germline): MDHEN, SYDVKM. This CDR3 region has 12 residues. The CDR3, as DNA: TGTGCCAGCAGGGAGATCCTTGGGGACTACACCTTC. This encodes CASREILGDYTF.

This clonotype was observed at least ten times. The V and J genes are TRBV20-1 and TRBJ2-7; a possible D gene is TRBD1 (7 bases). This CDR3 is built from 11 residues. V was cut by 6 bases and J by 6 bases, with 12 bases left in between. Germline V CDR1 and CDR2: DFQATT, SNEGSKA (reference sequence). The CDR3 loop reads CSAAGTAEQYF. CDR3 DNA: TGCAGTGCGGCGGGGACAGCCGAGCAGTACTTC.

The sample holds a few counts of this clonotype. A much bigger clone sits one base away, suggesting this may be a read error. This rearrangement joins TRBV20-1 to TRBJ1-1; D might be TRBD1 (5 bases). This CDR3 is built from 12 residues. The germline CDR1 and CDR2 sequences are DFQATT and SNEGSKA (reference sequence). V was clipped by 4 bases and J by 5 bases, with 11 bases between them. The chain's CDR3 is CSANVGRTEAFF. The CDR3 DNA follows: TGCAGTGCTAACGTGGGGCGGACTGAAGCTTTCTTT.

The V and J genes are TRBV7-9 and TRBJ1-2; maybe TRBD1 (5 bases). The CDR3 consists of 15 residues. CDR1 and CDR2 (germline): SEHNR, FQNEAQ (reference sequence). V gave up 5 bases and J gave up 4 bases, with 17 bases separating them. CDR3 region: CASSIETDPSYGYTF. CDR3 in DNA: TGTGCCAGCAGCATCGAGACAGATCCCAGCTATGGCTACACCTTC.

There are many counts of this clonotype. The CDR3 loop reads CAWSVEQAQFF. The CDR3 DNA is TGTGCCTGGAGTGTGGAACAGGCGCAGTTCTTC. The V call is TRBV30, the J call TRBJ2-1; a weak D match, TRBD1 (5 bases). Looked up from germline, CDR1 is GTSNPN and CDR2 is SVGIG (reference sequence). The CDR3 spans 11 residues. Between the trimmed V and J ends, which lost 0 bases and 12 bases, there was a span of 9 bases.

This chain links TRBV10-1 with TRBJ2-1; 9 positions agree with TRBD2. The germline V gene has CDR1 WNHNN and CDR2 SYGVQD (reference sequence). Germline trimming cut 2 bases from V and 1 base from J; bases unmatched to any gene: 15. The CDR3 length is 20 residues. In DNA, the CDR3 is TGCGCCAGCAGTGAGCAAGGCGGGGGGGCCGGCGCCTCTTCCTACAATGAGCAGTTCTTC. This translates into CASSEQGGGAGASSYNEQFF.

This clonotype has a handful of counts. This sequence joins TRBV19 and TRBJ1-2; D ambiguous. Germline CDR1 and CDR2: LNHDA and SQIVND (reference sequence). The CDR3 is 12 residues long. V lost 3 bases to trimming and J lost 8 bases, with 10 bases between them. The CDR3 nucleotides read TGTGCCAGTAGTATGAAGGGATACGGCTACACCTTC. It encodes CASSMKGYGYTF.

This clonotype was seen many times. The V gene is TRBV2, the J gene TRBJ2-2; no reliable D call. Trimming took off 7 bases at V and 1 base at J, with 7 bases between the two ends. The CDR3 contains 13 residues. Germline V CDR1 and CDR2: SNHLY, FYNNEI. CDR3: CASNPQNTGELFF. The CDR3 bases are TGTGCCAGCAACCCACAGAACACCGGGGAGCTGTTTTTT. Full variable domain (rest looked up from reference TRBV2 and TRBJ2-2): EPEVTQTPSHQVTQMGQEVILRCVPISNHLYFYWYRQILGQKVEFLVSFYNNEISEKSEIFDDQFSVERPDGSNFTLKIRSTKLEDSAMYFCASNPQNTGELFFGEGSRLTVL.

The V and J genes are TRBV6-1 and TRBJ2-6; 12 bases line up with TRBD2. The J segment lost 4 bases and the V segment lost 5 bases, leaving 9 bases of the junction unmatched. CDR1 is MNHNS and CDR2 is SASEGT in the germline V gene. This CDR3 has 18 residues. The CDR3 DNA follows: TGTGCCAGCAGTTTAGCTAGCGGGAGGGATAGGGGGGCCAACGTCCTGACTTTC. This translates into CASSLASGRDRGANVLTF.

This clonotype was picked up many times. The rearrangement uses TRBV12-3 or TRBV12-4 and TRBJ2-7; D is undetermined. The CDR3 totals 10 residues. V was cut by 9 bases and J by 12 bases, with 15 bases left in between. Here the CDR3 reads CARSGLCPYF. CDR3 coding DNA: TGTGCCAGGTCCGGATTGTGCCCGTACTTC.

The CDR3 DNA is TGCAGTGCTACGCCAACTAGCGGGCAAGAGACCCAGTACTTC. It specifies CSATPTSGQETQYF. This sequence joins TRBV20-1 and TRBJ2-5; 9 nucleotides agree with TRBD2. The CDR3 covers 14 residues. V was pared by 4 bases and J by 2 bases, with 5 bases of the junction left unmatched. CDR1 and CDR2 (germline): DFQATT, SNEGSKA (reference sequence).

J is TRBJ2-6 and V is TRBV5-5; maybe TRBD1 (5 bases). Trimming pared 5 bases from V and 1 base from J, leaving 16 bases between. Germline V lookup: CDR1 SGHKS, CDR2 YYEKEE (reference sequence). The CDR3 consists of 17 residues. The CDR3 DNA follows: TGTGCCAGCAGTAAGGGGCTTCTAATTTCTGGGGCCAACGTCCTGACTTTC. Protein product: CASSKGLLISGANVLTF.

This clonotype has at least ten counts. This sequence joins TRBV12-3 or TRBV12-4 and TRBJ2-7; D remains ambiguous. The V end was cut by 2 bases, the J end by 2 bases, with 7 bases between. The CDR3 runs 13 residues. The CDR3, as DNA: TGTGCCAGCAGTTTACACGGAGCCTACGAGCAGTACTTC. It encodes CASSLHGAYEQYF.

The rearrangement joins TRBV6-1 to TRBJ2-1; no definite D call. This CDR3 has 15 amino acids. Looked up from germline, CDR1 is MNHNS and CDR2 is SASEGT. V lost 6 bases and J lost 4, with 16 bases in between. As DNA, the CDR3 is TGTGCCAGCAGCCCTGTCCCAGCAGGTTACAATGAGCAGTTCTTC. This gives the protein CASSPVPAGYNEQFF.